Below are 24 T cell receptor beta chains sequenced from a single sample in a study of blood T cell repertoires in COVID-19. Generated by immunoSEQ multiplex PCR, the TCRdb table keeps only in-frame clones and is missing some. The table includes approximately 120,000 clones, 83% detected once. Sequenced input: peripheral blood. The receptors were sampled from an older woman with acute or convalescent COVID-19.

CDR3 DNA: TGCAGTGCTAGTGAAGGACAGGGCTGGAATTCACCCCTCCACTTT. Translated, it gives CSASEGQGWNSPLHF. This chain uses TRBV20-1 with TRBJ1-6; 8 bases map to TRBD1. Germline values: CDR1 DFQATT, CDR2 SNEGSKA (reference sequence). V gave up 3 bases and J gave up 7 bases; unmatched junction bases: 8. CDR3 length: 15 residues.

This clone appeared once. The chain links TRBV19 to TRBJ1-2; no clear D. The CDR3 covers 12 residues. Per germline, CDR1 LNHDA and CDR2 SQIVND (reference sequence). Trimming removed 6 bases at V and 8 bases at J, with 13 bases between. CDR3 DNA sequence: TGTGCCAGTAGACCTGGTGGAGGGGGCTACACCTTC. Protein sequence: CASRPGGGGYTF.

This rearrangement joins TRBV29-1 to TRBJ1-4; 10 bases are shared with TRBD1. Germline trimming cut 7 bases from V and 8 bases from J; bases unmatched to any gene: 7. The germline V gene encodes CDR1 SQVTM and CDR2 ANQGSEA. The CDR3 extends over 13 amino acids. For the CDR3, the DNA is TGCAGCGGGTGGACAGGGGGAGACGAAAAACTGTTTTTT. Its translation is CSGWTGGDEKLFF.

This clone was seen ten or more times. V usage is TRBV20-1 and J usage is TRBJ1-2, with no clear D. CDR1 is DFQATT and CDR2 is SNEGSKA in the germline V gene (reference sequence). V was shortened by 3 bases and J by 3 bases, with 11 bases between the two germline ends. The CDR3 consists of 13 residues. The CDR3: CSASHKTHYGYTF. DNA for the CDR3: TGCAGTGCTAGTCATAAAACACACTATGGCTACACCTTC.

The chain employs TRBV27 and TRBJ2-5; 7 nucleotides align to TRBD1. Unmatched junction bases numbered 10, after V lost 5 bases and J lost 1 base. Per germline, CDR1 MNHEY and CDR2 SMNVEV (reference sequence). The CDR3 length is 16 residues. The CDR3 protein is CASSLPGQNPQETQYF. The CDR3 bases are TGTGCCAGCAGTCTCCCGGGACAGAACCCCCAAGAGACCCAGTACTTC.

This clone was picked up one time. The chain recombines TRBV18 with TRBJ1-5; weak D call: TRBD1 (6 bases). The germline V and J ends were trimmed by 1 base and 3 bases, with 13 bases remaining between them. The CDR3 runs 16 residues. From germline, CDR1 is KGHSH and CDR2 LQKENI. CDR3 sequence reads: CASSPLGQLANQPQHF. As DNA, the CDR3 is TGTGCCAGCTCACCACTAGGACAGCTTGCCAATCAGCCCCAGCATTTT.

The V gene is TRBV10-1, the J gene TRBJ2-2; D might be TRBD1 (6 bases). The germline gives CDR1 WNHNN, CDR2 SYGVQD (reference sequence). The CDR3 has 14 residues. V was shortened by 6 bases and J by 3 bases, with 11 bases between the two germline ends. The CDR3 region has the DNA TGCGCCAGCAGGGGTGGACAGTACACCGGGGAGCTGTTTTTT. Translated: CASRGGQYTGELFF.

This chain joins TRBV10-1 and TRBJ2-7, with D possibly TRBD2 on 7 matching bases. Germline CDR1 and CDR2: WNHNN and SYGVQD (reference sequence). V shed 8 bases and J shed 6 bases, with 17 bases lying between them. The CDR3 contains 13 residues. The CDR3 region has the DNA TGCGCCAGCTCAAAGGGGGGACTACTCGAGCAGTACTTC. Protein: CASSKGGLLEQYF.

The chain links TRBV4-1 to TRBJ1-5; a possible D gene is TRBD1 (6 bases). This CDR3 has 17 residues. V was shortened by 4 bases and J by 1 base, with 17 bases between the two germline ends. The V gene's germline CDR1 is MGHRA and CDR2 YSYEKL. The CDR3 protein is CASSLFRGAESNQPQHF. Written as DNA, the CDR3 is TGCGCCAGCAGCCTGTTTCGGGGGGCGGAGAGCAATCAGCCCCAGCATTTT.

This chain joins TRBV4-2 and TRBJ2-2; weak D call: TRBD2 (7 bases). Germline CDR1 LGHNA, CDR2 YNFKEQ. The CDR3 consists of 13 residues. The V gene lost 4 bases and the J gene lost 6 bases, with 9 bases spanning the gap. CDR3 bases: TGTGCCAGCAGCCTCGGGGGGCCCGGGGAGCTGTTTTTT. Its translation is CASSLGGPGELFF.

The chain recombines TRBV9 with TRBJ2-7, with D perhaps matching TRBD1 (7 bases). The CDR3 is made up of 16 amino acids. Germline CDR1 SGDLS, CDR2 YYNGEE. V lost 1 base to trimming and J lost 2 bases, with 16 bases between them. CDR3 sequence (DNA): TGTGCCAGCAGCGTAAGGGGGCAGGGGGGAACCTACGAGCAGTACTTC. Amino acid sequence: CASSVRGQGGTYEQYF.

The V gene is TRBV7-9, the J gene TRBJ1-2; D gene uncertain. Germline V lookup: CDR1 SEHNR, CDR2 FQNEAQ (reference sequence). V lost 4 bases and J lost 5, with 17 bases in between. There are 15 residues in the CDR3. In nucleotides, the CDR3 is TGTGCCAGCAGCTCAAGGGAGGGATGGTTTTATGGCTACACCTTC. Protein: CASSSREGWFYGYTF.

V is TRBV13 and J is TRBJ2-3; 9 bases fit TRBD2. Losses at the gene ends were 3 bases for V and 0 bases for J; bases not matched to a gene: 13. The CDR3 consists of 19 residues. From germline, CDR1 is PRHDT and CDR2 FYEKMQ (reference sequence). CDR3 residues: CASSFELAGLGTSTDTQYF. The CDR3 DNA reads TGTGCCAGCAGCTTTGAACTAGCGGGTCTGGGAACTAGCACAGATACGCAGTATTTT.

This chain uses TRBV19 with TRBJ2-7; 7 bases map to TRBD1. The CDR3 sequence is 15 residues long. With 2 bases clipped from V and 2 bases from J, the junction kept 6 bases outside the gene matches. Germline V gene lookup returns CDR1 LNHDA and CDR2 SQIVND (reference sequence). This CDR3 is CASSIRQGSPYEQYF. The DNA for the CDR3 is TGTGCCAGTAGTATAAGACAGGGATCACCCTACGAGCAGTACTTC.

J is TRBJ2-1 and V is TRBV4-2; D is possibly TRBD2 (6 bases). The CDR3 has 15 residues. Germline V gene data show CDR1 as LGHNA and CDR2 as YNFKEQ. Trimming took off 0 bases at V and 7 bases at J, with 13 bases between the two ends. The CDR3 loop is CASSQDGGAGNEQFF. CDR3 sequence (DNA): TGTGCCAGCAGCCAAGACGGCGGTGCGGGGAATGAGCAGTTCTTC.

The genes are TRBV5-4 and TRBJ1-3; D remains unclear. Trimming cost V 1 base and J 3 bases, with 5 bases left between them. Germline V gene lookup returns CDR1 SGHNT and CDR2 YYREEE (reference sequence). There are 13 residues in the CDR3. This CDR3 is CASSLRGGNTIYF. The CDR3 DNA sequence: TGTGCCAGCAGCTTGCGCGGTGGAAACACCATATATTTT.

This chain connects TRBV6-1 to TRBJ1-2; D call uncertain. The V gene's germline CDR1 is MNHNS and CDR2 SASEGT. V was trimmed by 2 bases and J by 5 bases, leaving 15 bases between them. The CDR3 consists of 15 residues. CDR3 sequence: CASSELFGARYGYTF. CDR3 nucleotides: TGTGCCAGCAGTGAACTATTTGGTGCTAGATATGGCTACACCTTC.

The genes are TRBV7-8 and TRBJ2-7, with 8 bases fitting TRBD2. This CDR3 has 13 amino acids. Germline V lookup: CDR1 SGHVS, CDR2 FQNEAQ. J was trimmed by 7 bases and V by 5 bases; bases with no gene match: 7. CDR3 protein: CASSRGTRREQYF. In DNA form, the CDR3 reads TGTGCCAGCAGCCGCGGGACTAGACGTGAGCAGTACTTC.

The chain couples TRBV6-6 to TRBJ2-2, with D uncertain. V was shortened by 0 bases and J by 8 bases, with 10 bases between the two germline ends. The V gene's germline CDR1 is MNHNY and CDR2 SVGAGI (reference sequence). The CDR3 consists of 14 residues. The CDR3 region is CASSYSRKEGELFF. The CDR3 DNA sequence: TGTGCCAGCAGTTACTCTAGAAAAGAGGGGGAGCTGTTTTTT.

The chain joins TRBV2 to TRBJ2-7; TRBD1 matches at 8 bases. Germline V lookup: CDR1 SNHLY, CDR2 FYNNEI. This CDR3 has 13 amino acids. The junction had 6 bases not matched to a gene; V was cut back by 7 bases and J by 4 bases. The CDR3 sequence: CASKTGVFYEQYF. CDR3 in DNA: TGTGCCAGCAAGACAGGGGTTTTTTACGAGCAGTACTTC.

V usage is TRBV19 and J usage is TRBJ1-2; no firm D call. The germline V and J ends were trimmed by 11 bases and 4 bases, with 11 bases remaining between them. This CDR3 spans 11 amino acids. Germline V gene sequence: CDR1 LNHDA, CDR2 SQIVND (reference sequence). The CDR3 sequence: CALRTVYGYTF. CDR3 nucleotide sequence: TGTGCCCTTAGAACAGTCTATGGCTACACCTTC.

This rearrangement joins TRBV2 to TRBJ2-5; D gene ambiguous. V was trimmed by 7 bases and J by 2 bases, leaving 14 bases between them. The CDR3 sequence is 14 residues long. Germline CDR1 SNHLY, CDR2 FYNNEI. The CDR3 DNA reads TGTGCCAGCAATCAGGCCGGCCGACAAGAGACCCAGTACTTC. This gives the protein CASNQAGRQETQYF.

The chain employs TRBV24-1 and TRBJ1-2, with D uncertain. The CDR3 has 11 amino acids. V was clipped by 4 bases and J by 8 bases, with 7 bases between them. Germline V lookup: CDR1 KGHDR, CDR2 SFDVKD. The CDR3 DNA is TGTGCCACCAGTGAGGAGGGCGGCTACACCTTC. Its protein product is CATSEEGGYTF.

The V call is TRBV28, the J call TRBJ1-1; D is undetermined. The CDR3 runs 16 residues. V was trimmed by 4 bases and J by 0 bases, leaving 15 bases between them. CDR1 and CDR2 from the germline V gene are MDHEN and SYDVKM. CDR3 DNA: TGTGCCAGCAGTTCCGTGTATTCGGGGATGAACACTGAAGCTTTCTTT. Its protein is CASSSVYSGMNTEAFF.